This TCR beta chain was recorded in a study of tumor and adjacent non-tumor tissue in lung cancer. Study as a whole: Around 4.5 million productive TCRbeta reads were obtained per sample on average. Study-wide findings and caveats: Compared with tumor, normal lung showed significantly lower TCR diversity. Normal lung showed higher cumulative top 100 clone frequency than tumor.

This CDR3 contains 13 residues. CDR1 is MNHNS and CDR2 is SASEGT in the germline V gene. In the case of this clonotype: The antigen is undetermined. Germline is not matched at one junction end, which may reflect a read error.

The template was RNA from unsorted bulk tissue. More than 3 cm separated this lung sample from the edge of the tumor. The library came from three nested PCR rounds adapted from ARM-PCR protocols. One entry per CDR3 protein results from TCRdb running MiXCR on the multiplex PCR reads. The sample has about 86,000 distinct CDR3 sequences, roughly 77% seen once. J is TRBJ2-7 and V is TRBV6-1; D gene unclear. The receptor was derived from a woman aged 50 to 60 with non-small cell lung cancer. Sequencing was done on a sample of distant non-tumor lung tissue. The CDR3 DNA follows: TGTCCCAGTTTGGCAGCGAGCTCCTACGAGCAGTACTTC. As protein: CPSLAASSYEQYF.